These 18 T cell receptor beta chains came from one sample sequenced in a study of regulatory T cells in long-lasting Graves disease. Documented time point: newly diagnosed GD, antithyroid drugs for less than 3 months. Scientists built the TCR library using RNA that was extracted from PBMCs. Arm-PCR of CDR3 regions and iRepertoire HTBI primers were the basis on which TCR beta libraries were built. One entry per CDR3 protein, called by TCRdb with MiXCR from the multiplex PCR reads. Of around 250,000 distinct CDR3 sequences detected, 15% to 20% appear once; the ten largest clones hold roughly 15%. These same records also appear under a second study, on T cells in Graves' hyperthyroidism and ophthalmopathy.

The sequencing here drew on peripheral blood mononuclear cells (PBMCs), taken at new diagnosis, from a patient treated with antithyroid drugs. These receptors were collected from a woman aged 25 to 39 with Graves disease.

The V and J genes are TRBV20-1 and TRBJ1-5; TRBD1 matches at 9 bases. The CDR3 runs 15 residues. The germline CDR1 and CDR2 sequences are DFQATT and SNEGSKA (reference sequence). J was trimmed by 6 bases and V by 4 bases; bases with no gene match: 10. In DNA form, the CDR3 reads TGCAGTGCTATCCCGGGACAGGGTGTTAGTCAGCCCCAGCATTTT. Its protein is CSAIPGQGVSQPQHF.

This clonotype appeared a few times. A far larger clone differs by one base, so this is likely a read error. CDR3 sequence reads: CASSGRLETQHF. DNA of the CDR3: TGTGCCAGCAGTGGTAGACTGGAGACCCAGCACTTC. This chain connects TRBV12-3 or TRBV12-4 to TRBJ2-1; no reliable D call. The CDR3 runs to 12 residues.

This clonotype occurred a few times. The chain couples TRBV18 to TRBJ1-2, with D uncertain. Trimming removed 2 bases at V and 3 bases at J, with 7 bases between. The germline V gene encodes CDR1 KGHSH and CDR2 LQKENI. This CDR3 comprises 13 residues. For the CDR3, the DNA is TGTGCCAGCTCACCAGCCGGAGACTATGGCTACACCTTC. This codes for CASSPAGDYGYTF.

This clonotype has at least ten counts. The CDR3 nucleotides read TGTGCCAGCACCCGACTAGCGGGGACGAACACCGGGGAGCTGTTTTTT. Protein sequence: CASTRLAGTNTGELFF. J is TRBJ2-2 and V is TRBV6-1, with 11 bases fitting TRBD2. The V gene end was trimmed by 7 bases and the J gene end by 0 bases; junction bases not matched to a gene: 4. Germline V CDR1 and CDR2: MNHNS, SASEGT. The CDR3 has 16 amino acids.

The sample holds many counts of this clonotype. This chain connects TRBV24-1 to TRBJ1-1; no clear D gene. This CDR3 is built from 13 residues. CDR1 KGHDR and CDR2 SFDVKD come from the germline V gene. Deletions cut 9 bases from V and 0 bases from J, with 10 bases between. The CDR3: CATLDFLNTEAFF. In DNA form, the CDR3 reads TGTGCCACCCTGGACTTTCTGAACACTGAAGCTTTCTTT.

Comments on this clonotype: The junction does not match germline at one end; this may be a read error. This chain uses TRBV24-1 with TRBJ2-7, with 8 bases matching TRBD1. The CDR3 runs 15 residues. The germline V gene has CDR1 KGHDR and CDR2 SFDVKD. The CDR3 nucleotides read TGTGCCACCAGCGATTCCGACAGGGGCCTCTACGAGCAGTACTTC. This encodes CATSDSDRGLYEQYF.

This clonotype was found a few times. This chain joins TRBV7-9 and TRBJ1-3; D is ambiguous. CDR3 length: 13 amino acids. Germline V gene data show CDR1 as SEHNR and CDR2 as FQNEAQ (reference sequence). The V end was cut by 7 bases, the J end by 1 base, with 8 bases between. CDR3 DNA: TGTGCCAGCACGGAGGTGTCTGGAAACACCATATATTTT. It codes for CASTEVSGNTIYF.

This clonotype was seen many times. This sequence joins TRBV7-2 and TRBJ1-5; D unresolved. This CDR3 contains 13 residues. Trimming took off 3 bases at V and 5 bases at J, with 8 bases between the two ends. Germline loops: CDR1 SGHTA, CDR2 FQGNSA. CDR3 nucleotide sequence: TGTGCCAGCAGCTTGGGCGGTGATCAGCCCCAGCATTTT. It encodes CASSLGGDQPQHF.

The chain recombines TRBV4-1 with TRBJ1-1; D remains ambiguous. The germline V gene encodes CDR1 MGHRA and CDR2 YSYEKL. The CDR3 is 12 amino acids. With 2 bases removed from V and 10 bases from J, the gap between germline ends came to 11 bases. The CDR3 DNA reads TGCGCCAGCAGCCAAATAAAGGAAGGAGCTTTCTTT. Translation: CASSQIKEGAFF.

About this clonotype itself: Given a much more abundant clone one base away, this may be a read error. This chain connects TRBV29-1 to TRBJ1-1, with 8 positions matching TRBD1. This CDR3 spans 15 amino acids. V lost 3 bases to trimming and J lost 3 bases; unmatched junction nucleotides: 9. CDR1 and CDR2 (germline): SQVTM, ANQGSEA. CDR3 DNA: TGCAGCGTTGATTCCACAGGGGGAGGGTACACTGAAGCTTTCTTT. It encodes CSVDSTGGGYTEAFF.

Many counts were recorded for this clonotype. The chain is built from TRBV12-3 or TRBV12-4 and TRBJ2-1; TRBD1 or TRBD2 may be the D gene (5 bases each). V shed 8 bases and J shed 7 bases, with 9 bases lying between them. The CDR3 extends over 11 amino acids. The CDR3 bases are TGTGCCAGCCAGAGGGGAAATGAGCAGTTCTTC. Translating gives CASQRGNEQFF.

This clonotype appeared many times. The genes are TRBV5-1 and TRBJ2-7; 11 bases map to TRBD2. With V trimmed by 3 bases and J by 6 bases, 17 bases remained unmatched. CDR3 length: 18 amino acids. Germline V gene sequence: CDR1 SGHRS, CDR2 YFSETQ. Here the CDR3 DNA reads TGCGCCAGCAGCTCTCCCCTAGCGGGGGGTTTGCTTAGGGGCGAGCAGTACTTC. It encodes CASSSPLAGGLLRGEQYF.

This clonotype occurred many times. This rearrangement joins TRBV20-1 to TRBJ2-1; 12 bases are shared with TRBD2. V shed 4 bases, J shed 0 bases, and the junction held 10 bases outside the gene matches. CDR3 length equals 18 residues. Germline lookup yields CDR1 DFQATT and CDR2 SNEGSKA (reference sequence). CDR3 region: CSANILAGGLSSYNEQFF. The CDR3 DNA reads as TGCAGTGCTAATATACTAGCGGGGGGCCTTAGCTCCTACAATGAGCAGTTCTTC.

This clonotype was found many times. The rearrangement joins TRBV20-1 to TRBJ2-7, with no clear D. This CDR3 spans 14 amino acids. The V end was cut by 5 bases, the J end by 6 bases, with 20 bases between. Germline assignment: CDR1 DFQATT and CDR2 SNEGSKA (reference sequence). The chain's CDR3 is CSAETTSGLREQYF. Here the CDR3 DNA reads TGCAGTGCTGAGACAACATCGGGCCTTCGCGAGCAGTACTTC.

At least ten counts were recorded for this clonotype. This sequence joins TRBV7-2 and TRBJ2-1, with 8 bases that match TRBD2. V dropped 1 base and J dropped 16; count of bases not matched to a gene: 6. Germline V lookup: CDR1 SGHTA, CDR2 FQGNSA. The CDR3 runs 12 residues. In nucleotides, the CDR3 is TGTGCCAGCAGCTTAGGGACTAGCACGAGATTCTTC. It codes for CASSLGTSTRFF.

V gene TRBV12-3 or TRBV12-4 combines with J gene TRBJ1-4; 8 bases map to TRBD1. V lost 0 bases to trimming and J lost 5 bases; unmatched junction nucleotides: 5. This CDR3 has 16 residues. The CDR3 reads CASSLADRDPNEKLFF. The CDR3 coding sequence is TGTGCCAGCAGTTTAGCGGACAGGGACCCAAATGAAAAACTGTTTTTT.

Only a few counts were recorded for this clonotype. This chain links TRBV3-1 with TRBJ2-3; 10 positions agree with TRBD2. CDR1 and CDR2 from the germline V gene are LGHDT and YNNKEL (reference sequence). Losses at the gene ends were 0 bases for V and 4 bases for J; bases not matched to a gene: 4. The length of the CDR3 is 16 residues. CDR3 DNA: TGTGCCAGCAGCCAAGACCGAGCGGGGGGGCCAGATACGCAGTATTTT. It specifies CASSQDRAGGPDTQYF.

This clonotype was detected many times. The rearrangement joins TRBV7-9 to TRBJ1-1; TRBD1 matches at 7 bases. V shed 3 bases, J shed 0 bases, and the junction held 1 base outside the gene matches. Germline CDR1 reads SEHNR; CDR2 reads FQNEAQ (reference sequence). This CDR3 contains 14 residues. CDR3 nucleotides: TGTGCCAGCAGCTTGCAGGGGGTGAACACTGAAGCTTTCTTT. Translating gives CASSLQGVNTEAFF.